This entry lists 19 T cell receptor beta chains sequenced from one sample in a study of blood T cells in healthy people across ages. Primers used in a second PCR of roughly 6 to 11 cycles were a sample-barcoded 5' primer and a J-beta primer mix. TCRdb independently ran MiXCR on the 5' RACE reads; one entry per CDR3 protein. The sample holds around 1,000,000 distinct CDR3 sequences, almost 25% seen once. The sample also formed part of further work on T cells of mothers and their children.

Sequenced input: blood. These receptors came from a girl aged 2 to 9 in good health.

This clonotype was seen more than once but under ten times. The chain's CDR3 is CASSHVSYEQYF. CDR3 coding DNA: TGTGCCAGCAGCCATGTCTCCTACGAGCAGTACTTC. The genes are TRBV14 and TRBJ2-5, with D unclear. Judging by the DNA end, TRBJ2-7 fits better; the J call may be wrong. Germline CDR1 and CDR2: SGHDN and FVKESK. The CDR3 contains 12 residues.

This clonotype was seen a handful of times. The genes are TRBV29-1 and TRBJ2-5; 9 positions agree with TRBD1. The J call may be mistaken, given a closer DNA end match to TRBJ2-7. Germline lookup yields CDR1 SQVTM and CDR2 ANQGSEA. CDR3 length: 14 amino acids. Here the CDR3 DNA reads TGCAGCGTTGAGAGGACAGGGGCGAACTACGAGCAGTACTTC. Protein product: CSVERTGANYEQYF.

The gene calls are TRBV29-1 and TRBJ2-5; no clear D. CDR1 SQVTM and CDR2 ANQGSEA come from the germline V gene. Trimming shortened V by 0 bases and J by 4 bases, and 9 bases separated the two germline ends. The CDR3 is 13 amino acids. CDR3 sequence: CSVEETRGETQYF. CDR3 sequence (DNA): TGCAGCGTTGAAGAAACCCGCGGAGAGACCCAGTACTTC.

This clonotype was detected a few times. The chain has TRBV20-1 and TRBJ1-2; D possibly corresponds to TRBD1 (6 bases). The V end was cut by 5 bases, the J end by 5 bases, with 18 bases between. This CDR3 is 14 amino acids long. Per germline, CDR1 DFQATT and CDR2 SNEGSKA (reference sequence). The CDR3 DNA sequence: TGCAGTGCTCTGGCGCGAGGGGGGACTTATGGCTACACCTTC. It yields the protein CSALARGGTYGYTF.

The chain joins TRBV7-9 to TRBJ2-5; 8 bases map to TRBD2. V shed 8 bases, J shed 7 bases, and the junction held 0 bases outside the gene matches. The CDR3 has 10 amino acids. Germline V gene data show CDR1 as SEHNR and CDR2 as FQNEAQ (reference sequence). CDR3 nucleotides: TGTGCCAGCGCGGGAGGGACCCAGTACTTC. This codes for CASAGGTQYF.

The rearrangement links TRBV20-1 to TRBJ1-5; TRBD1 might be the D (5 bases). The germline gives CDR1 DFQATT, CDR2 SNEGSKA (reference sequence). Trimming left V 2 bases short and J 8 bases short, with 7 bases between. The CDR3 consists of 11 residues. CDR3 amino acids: CSARQGEPQHF. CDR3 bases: TGCAGTGCTAGACAGGGTGAGCCCCAGCATTTT.

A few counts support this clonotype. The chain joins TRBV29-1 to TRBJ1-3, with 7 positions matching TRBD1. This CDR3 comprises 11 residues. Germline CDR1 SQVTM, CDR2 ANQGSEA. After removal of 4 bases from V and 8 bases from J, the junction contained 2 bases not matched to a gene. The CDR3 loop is CSVGDSHTIYF. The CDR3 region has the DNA TGCAGCGTTGGGGACAGTCACACCATATATTTT.

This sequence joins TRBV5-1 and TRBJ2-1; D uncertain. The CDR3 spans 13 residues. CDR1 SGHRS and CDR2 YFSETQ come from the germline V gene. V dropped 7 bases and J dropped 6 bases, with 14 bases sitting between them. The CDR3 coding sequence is TGCGCCAGCGGATCCGGGTTCTCCAATGAGCAGTTCTTC. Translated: CASGSGFSNEQFF.

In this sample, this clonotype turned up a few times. The CDR3 region is CASSLAMVGGLSNEQFF. The CDR3 nucleotides are TGTGCCAGCAGCTTAGCGATGGTAGGGGGCCTGAGTAATGAGCAGTTCTTC. The chain employs TRBV7-9 and TRBJ2-1; TRBD1 matches at 7 bases. The CDR3 extends over 17 amino acids. J lost 7 bases, V lost 0 bases, and 12 bases had no gene match. CDR1 is SEHNR and CDR2 is FQNEAQ in the germline V gene (reference sequence).

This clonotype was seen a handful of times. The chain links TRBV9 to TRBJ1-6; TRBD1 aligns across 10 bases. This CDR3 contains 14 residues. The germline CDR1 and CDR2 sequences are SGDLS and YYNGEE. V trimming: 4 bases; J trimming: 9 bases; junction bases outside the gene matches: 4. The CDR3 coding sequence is TGTGCCAGCAGCAGACAGGGGGCAGGTTCACCCCTCCACTTT. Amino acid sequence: CASSRQGAGSPLHF. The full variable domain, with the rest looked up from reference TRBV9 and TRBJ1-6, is DSGVTQTPKHLITATGQRVTLRCSPRSGDLSVYWYQQSLDQGLQFLIQYYNGEERAKGNILERFSAQQFPDLHSELNLSSLELGDSALYFCASSRQGAGSPLHFGNGTRLTVT.

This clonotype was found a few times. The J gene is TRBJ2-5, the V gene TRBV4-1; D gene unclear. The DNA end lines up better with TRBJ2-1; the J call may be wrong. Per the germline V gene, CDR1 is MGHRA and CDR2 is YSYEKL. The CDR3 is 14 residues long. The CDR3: CASSQEGVSNEQFF. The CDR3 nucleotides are TGCGCCAGCAGCCAAGAAGGTGTCTCTAATGAGCAGTTCTTC.

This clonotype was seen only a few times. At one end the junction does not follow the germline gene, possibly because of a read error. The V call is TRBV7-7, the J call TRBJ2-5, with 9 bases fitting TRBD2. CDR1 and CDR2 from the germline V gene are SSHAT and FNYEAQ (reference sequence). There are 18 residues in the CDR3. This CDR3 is CASSLSPGTSQVQETQYF. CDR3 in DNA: TGTGCTAGCAGCTTGTCCCCCGGGACTAGCCAAGTTCAAGAGACCCAGTACTTC.

CDR3 nucleotide sequence: TGCAGTGCTCCCGACAGATTCTATGGCTACACCTTC. This gives the protein CSAPDRFYGYTF. The V call is TRBV20-1, the J call TRBJ1-2, with D perhaps matching TRBD1 (5 bases). The CDR3 spans 12 residues. V was trimmed by 5 bases and J by 4 bases, leaving 11 bases between them. Per the germline V gene, CDR1 is DFQATT and CDR2 is SNEGSKA (reference sequence).

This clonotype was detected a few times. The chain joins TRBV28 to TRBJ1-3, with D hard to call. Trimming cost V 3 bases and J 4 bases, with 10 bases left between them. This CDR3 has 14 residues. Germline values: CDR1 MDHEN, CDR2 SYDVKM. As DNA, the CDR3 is TGTGCCAGCAGTTTTCGTGGGCTAGGAAACACCATATATTTT. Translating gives CASSFRGLGNTIYF.

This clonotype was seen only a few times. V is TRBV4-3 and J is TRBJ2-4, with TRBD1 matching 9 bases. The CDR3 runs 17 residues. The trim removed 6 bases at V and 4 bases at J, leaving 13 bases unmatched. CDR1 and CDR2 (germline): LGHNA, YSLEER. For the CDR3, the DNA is TGCGCCAGCAGTCAATGGTTGGGCGGACAGGGGAAAAACATTCAGTACTTC. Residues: CASSQWLGGQGKNIQYF.

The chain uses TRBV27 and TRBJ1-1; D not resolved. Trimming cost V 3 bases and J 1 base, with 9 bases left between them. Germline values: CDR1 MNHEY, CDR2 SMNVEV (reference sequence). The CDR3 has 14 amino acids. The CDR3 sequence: CASSFLGSNTEAFF. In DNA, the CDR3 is TGTGCCAGCAGTTTCTTGGGTTCGAACACTGAAGCTTTCTTT.

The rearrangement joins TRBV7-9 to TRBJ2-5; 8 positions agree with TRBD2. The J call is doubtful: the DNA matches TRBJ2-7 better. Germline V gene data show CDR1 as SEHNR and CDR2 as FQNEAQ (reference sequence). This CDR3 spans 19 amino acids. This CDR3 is CASNFDLASGLLSPYEQYF. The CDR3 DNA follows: TGTGCCAGCAACTTCGATTTGGCTAGCGGGCTCCTAAGCCCCTACGAGCAGTACTTC.

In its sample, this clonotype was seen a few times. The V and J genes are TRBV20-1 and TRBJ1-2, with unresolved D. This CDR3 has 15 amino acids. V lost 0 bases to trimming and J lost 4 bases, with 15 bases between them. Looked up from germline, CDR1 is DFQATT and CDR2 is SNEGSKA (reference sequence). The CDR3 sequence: CSARDKGKALYGYTF. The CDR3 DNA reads TGCAGTGCTAGAGATAAGGGAAAAGCACTCTATGGCTACACCTTC.

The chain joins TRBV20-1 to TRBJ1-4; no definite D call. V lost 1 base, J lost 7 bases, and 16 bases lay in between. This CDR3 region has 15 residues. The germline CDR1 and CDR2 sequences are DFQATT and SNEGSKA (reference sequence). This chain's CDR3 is CSARVLAEEIEKLFF. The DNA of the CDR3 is TGCAGTGCTAGAGTCCTCGCGGAGGAGATTGAAAAACTGTTTTTT.